The T cell receptor (beta chain) under discussion was sequenced for a study of cytomegalovirus exposure and HLA in healthy donors. Both 60 Vbeta primers and 13 Jbeta primers went into the PCR. Sequencing used immunoSEQ multiplex PCR; TCRdb keeps in-frame clones, though not all of them. The sample has roughly 170,000 clones; approximately 81% are singletons. The germline V and J ends were trimmed by 0 bases and 0 bases, with 10 bases remaining between them. Germline CDR1 SGDLS, CDR2 YYNGEE. The CDR3 has 15 residues. The genes are TRBV9 and TRBJ2-7, with D perhaps TRBD2 (6 bases). The receptor comes from a man aged 30 to 45 in good health and CMV-seronegative. The specimen was PBMCs. The CDR3 DNA reads TGTGCCAGCAGCGTAGATGGAGGGGCCTCCTACGAGCAGTACTTC. Translated, it gives CASSVDGGASYEQYF.